Below are 5 T cell receptor beta chains sequenced from a single sample in a study of cytomegalovirus exposure and HLA in healthy donors. 60 Vbeta and 13 Jbeta primers were used in PCR. The data were produced by immunoSEQ multiplex PCR, yet TCRdb's version contains in-frame clones alone and is incomplete. The table shows around 110,000 clones, with roughly 69% occurring only once. The sequenced material came from PBMCs. The receptors originated from a woman aged 40 to 50 in good health and CMV-seropositive.

The chain uses TRBV2 and TRBJ2-3, with TRBD2 matching over 9 bases. Germline-derived CDR1 and CDR2 are SNHLY and FYNNEI. V shed 11 bases, J shed 0 bases, and the junction held 12 bases outside the gene matches. CDR3 length: 16 amino acids. CDR3 sequence reads: CASPWGREGSTDTQYF. CDR3 sequence (DNA): TGTGCCTCGCCATGGGGGCGGGAGGGGAGCACAGATACGCAGTATTTT.

The rearrangement links TRBV11-2 to TRBJ2-5, with a weak D call TRBD2 (6 bases). With 0 bases removed from V and 3 bases from J, the gap between germline ends came to 14 bases. The CDR3 sequence is 16 residues long. Germline CDR1 and CDR2: SGHAT and FQNNGV. CDR3 in DNA: TGTGCCAGCAGCTTAGATCGTGGGACTCAGAAAGAGACCCAGTACTTC. Its translation: CASSLDRGTQKETQYF.

CDR3 residues: CASSQRELSTDTQYF. CDR3 nucleotides: TGTGCCAGCAGCCAGCGGGAGCTGAGCACAGATACGCAGTATTTT. This chain connects TRBV27 to TRBJ2-3, with TRBD2 identical over 8 bases. The CDR3 runs 15 residues. Per germline, CDR1 MNHEY and CDR2 SMNVEV (reference sequence). J gave up 0 bases and V 6 bases, and 5 bases lay outside the gene matches.

This chain connects TRBV2 to TRBJ2-1; 8 nucleotides agree with TRBD2. The CDR3 is 15 amino acids. Per the germline V gene, CDR1 is SNHLY and CDR2 is FYNNEI. V dropped 7 bases and J dropped 4; count of bases not matched to a gene: 9. The CDR3 sequence is CASIPSSGRYNEQFF. The DNA for the CDR3 is TGTGCCAGCATCCCTTCGAGCGGGAGATACAATGAGCAGTTCTTC.

This clone has only a few counts. The chain has TRBV4-3 and TRBJ1-3; 8 bases are a match to TRBD1. The CDR3 is made up of 16 amino acids. Trimming removed 4 bases from V and 3 bases from J; junction bases left unmatched: 8. Germline-derived CDR1 and CDR2 are LGHNA and YSLEER. The CDR3 DNA reads TGCGCCAGCAGCCCGACGACAGGGGAGAGTGGAAACACCATATATTTT. Its protein is CASSPTTGESGNTIYF.